The 12 T cell receptor beta chains listed next were all sequenced from one sample in a study of T cell responses to AZD1222 COVID-19 vaccine. Generated by immunoSEQ multiplex PCR, the TCRdb table keeps only in-frame clones and is missing some. Here the sample spans around 140,000 clones, approximately 85% being singletons. Sample: peripheral blood, taken 28 days after the second dose of the MenACWY control vaccine. Receptors originate from an adult who received the MenACWY meningococcal vaccine as a control.

The chain carries TRBV4-3 and TRBJ1-1; D gene uncertain. V lost 0 bases, J lost 1 base, and 18 bases lay in between. Germline V gives CDR1 LGHNA, CDR2 YSLEER. The CDR3 totals 18 residues. The CDR3 bases are TGCGCCAGCAGCCAAGATTCGGCACAGCGGCTCAAGAACACTGAAGCTTTCTTT. Its translation: CASSQDSAQRLKNTEAFF.

The CDR3 protein is CASSLTPDKDNGYTF. As DNA, the CDR3 is TGTGCCAGCAGCCTAACTCCGGACAAAGATAATGGCTACACCTTC. The chain combines TRBV6-5 with TRBJ1-2, with D maybe TRBD1 (5 bases). V was shortened by 6 bases and J by 6 bases, with 20 bases between the two germline ends. CDR1 and CDR2 from the germline V gene are MNHEY and SVGAGI. The CDR3 consists of 15 residues.

V usage is TRBV13 and J usage is TRBJ2-2, with 9 bases that match TRBD2. J gave up 3 bases and V 5 bases, and 7 bases lay outside the gene matches. The length of the CDR3 is 16 residues. The V gene's germline CDR1 is PRHDT and CDR2 FYEKMQ (reference sequence). The DNA for the CDR3 is TGTGCCAGCAGCCCGGAGACTAGCGGATACACCGGGGAGCTGTTTTTT. This translates into CASSPETSGYTGELFF.

The chain combines TRBV7-2 with TRBJ1-2, with 8 bases aligning to TRBD1. V lost 5 bases, J lost 4 bases, and 6 bases stayed unmatched. Germline V gene sequence: CDR1 SGHTA, CDR2 FQGNSA. The CDR3 contains 14 residues. Here the CDR3 reads CASSEDRVGYGYTF. CDR3 nucleotide sequence: TGTGCCAGCAGCGAGGACAGGGTAGGCTATGGCTACACCTTC.

The chain joins TRBV18 to TRBJ2-5; no reliable D call. The CDR3 spans 13 residues. The V gene's germline CDR1 is KGHSH and CDR2 LQKENI. The V and J ends lost 3 bases and 4 bases respectively, with 9 bases between them. The CDR3 DNA reads as TGTGCCAGCTCACCTTCACGTTCAGAGACCCAGTACTTC. The encoded protein is CASSPSRSETQYF.

This clone came up once. The V call is TRBV9, the J call TRBJ2-2, with D tentatively TRBD1 (5 bases). Trimming left V 0 bases short and J 5 bases short, with 8 bases between. The CDR3 has 14 amino acids. Germline CDR1 and CDR2: SGDLS and YYNGEE. CDR3 amino acids: CASSVVTATGELFF. In DNA, the CDR3 is TGTGCCAGCAGCGTAGTGACAGCAACCGGGGAGCTGTTTTTT.

CDR3 DNA sequence: TGCAGCGTCGATACGGCTGGGAGCTCTGGGGCCAACGTCCTGACTTTC. Translation gives CSVDTAGSSGANVLTF. V gene TRBV29-1 combines with J gene TRBJ2-6; perhaps TRBD2 as D (5 bases). The CDR3 contains 16 residues. Germline CDR1 reads SQVTM; CDR2 reads ANQGSEA. Trimming removed 6 bases at V and 0 bases at J, with 15 bases between.

V and J are TRBV9 and TRBJ2-6; the D gene is possibly TRBD1 (5 bases). The CDR3 length is 18 residues. Per germline, CDR1 SGDLS and CDR2 YYNGEE. The V and J ends lost 4 bases and 0 bases respectively, with 17 bases between them. The CDR3 is CASSSSWAGPSGANVLTF. CDR3 DNA sequence: TGTGCCAGCAGCAGCTCGTGGGCAGGGCCCTCTGGGGCCAACGTCCTGACTTTC.

This sequence joins TRBV5-1 and TRBJ1-1; D unresolved. This CDR3 has 17 residues. The germline CDR1 and CDR2 sequences are SGHRS and YFSETQ. The V gene lost 0 bases and the J gene lost 0 bases, with 15 bases spanning the gap. CDR3 sequence reads: CASSLDPLRSMNTEAFF. CDR3 bases: TGCGCCAGCAGCTTGGACCCCCTGAGATCCATGAACACTGAAGCTTTCTTT.

The chain recombines TRBV4-3 with TRBJ1-4; D gene unclear. Germline CDR1 and CDR2: LGHNA and YSLEER. V lost 1 base to trimming and J lost 4 bases, with 7 bases between them. The CDR3 covers 14 residues. CDR3 region: CASSQGHGNEKLFF. CDR3 bases: TGCGCCAGCAGCCAAGGCCATGGTAATGAAAAACTGTTTTTT.

The gene calls are TRBV7-9 and TRBJ1-2; 9 bases agree with TRBD1. The V gene end was trimmed by 3 bases and the J gene end by 4 bases; junction bases not matched to a gene: 15. In germline, CDR1 is SEHNR, CDR2 FQNEAQ (reference sequence). CDR3 length: 18 residues. The CDR3 DNA follows: TGTGCCAGCAGCTTCGGACGATTACAGGGGGCGCAAGTCTATGGCTACACCTTC. Its protein is CASSFGRLQGAQVYGYTF.

The chain uses TRBV6-5 and TRBJ2-5, with a tentative D call TRBD1 (6 bases). The CDR3 contains 13 residues. V shed 7 bases and J shed 2 bases, with 11 bases lying between them. Germline-derived CDR1 and CDR2 are MNHEY and SVGAGI. CDR3 sequence reads: CASNRGNQETQYF. CDR3 in DNA: TGTGCCAGCAATAGGGGGAATCAAGAGACCCAGTACTTC.